The 3 T cell receptor beta chains reported below all come from one sample, sequenced in a study of Graves' ophthalmopathy and Graves' hyperthyroidism. Beta-chain TCR CDR3 regions were amplified from RNA transcripts. RT-PCR was first run with HTBI primers, then multiplex PCR in a second round. TCRdb reanalysed the multiplex PCR reads using MiXCR and keeps one entry per CDR3 protein. In the table there are about 620,000 distinct CDR3 sequences, 22% of which are singletons. The sequenced sample was peripheral blood. These receptors originate from a woman aged 18-29 years with stable Graves' hyperthyroidism. Some clones in this sample may be carry-over from other donors' samples.

The CDR3 region has the DNA TGTGCCAGCAGCTTAGAATCAGAAAACATTCAGTACTTC. Translating gives CASSLESENIQYF. The V and J genes are TRBV11-2 and TRBJ2-4; D remains ambiguous. The CDR3 loop spans 13 amino acids. Germline values: CDR1 SGHAT, CDR2 FQNNGV. V was trimmed by 0 bases and J by 5 bases, leaving 5 bases between them. The full variable domain, completed using reference TRBV11-2 and TRBJ2-4, is EAGVAQSPRYKIIEKRQSVAFWCNPISGHATLYWYQQILGQGPKLLIQFQNNGVVDDSQLPKDRFSAERLKGVDSTLKIQPAKLEDSAVYLCASSLESENIQYFGAGTRLSVL.

This clonotype was detected many times. V usage is TRBV2 and J usage is TRBJ2-2; TRBD2 matches 16 bases. J gave up 4 bases and V 4 bases, and 9 bases lay outside the gene matches. The CDR3 loop spans 19 amino acids. CDR1 and CDR2 (germline): SNHLY, FYNNEI. In DNA form, the CDR3 reads TGTGCCAGCAGTGGGGCAGGGACTAGCGGGGGGGCCCCCACCGGGGAGCTGTTTTTT. Encoded protein: CASSGAGTSGGAPTGELFF.

This clonotype occurred a few times. The junction differs from germline at one of its ends, possibly a read error. This chain links TRBV4-1 with TRBJ2-4; D unclear. CDR3 length: 15 residues. Germline lookup yields CDR1 MGHRA and CDR2 YSYEKL. The CDR3 DNA reads TGCGCCAGCAGCCAAGGGCAGATAGCCAAAAACATTAAGTACTTC. Its translation is CASSQGQIAKNIKYF.